Listed here is a single TCR beta chain. Its specificity is not known. These data come from a study of cytotoxic CD8 clonotypes in ibrutinib-treated CLL. General study findings and limits: Having risen at ibrutinib response, clonality had fallen back toward baseline by progression. Public clonotypes showed up rarely, and on treatment they shrank or held steady. Age-matched healthy donor levels were exceeded by baseline clonality, which tracked circulating CD8+ T-cell counts.

The method was immunoSEQ multiplex PCR; TCRdb's version includes in-frame clones alone and lacks a portion of them. The sample has roughly 200,000 clones; about 75% are singletons. In germline, CDR1 is GTSNPN, CDR2 SVGIG (reference sequence). The CDR3 length is 15 residues. With 5 bases clipped from V and 6 bases from J, the junction kept 12 bases outside the gene matches. Here the sequenced sample was PBMCs, taken after 12 months of ibrutinib treatment. The TCR comes from a human donor with chronic lymphocytic leukemia. The chain is built from TRBV30 and TRBJ2-1, with 8 bases matching TRBD1. The CDR3 sequence is CAWESRDRLINEQFF. The CDR3 nucleotides read TGTGCCTGGGAGTCCCGGGACAGGCTTATCAATGAGCAGTTCTTC.